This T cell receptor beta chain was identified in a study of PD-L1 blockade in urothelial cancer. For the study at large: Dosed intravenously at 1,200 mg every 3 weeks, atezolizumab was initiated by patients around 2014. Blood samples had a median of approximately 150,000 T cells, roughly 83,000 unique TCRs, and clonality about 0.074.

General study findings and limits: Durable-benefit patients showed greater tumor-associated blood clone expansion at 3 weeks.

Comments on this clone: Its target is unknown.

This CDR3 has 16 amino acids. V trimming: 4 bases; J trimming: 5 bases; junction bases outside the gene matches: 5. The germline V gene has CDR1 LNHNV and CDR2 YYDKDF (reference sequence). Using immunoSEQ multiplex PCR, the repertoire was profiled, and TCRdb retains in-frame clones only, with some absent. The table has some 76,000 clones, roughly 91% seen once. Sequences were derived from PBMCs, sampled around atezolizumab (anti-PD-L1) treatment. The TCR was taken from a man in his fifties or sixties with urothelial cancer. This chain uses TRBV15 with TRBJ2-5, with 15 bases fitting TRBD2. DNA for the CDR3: TGTGCCACCAGCATTGGACTAGCGGGAGGGCAGGAGACCCAGTACTTC. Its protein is CATSIGLAGGQETQYF.